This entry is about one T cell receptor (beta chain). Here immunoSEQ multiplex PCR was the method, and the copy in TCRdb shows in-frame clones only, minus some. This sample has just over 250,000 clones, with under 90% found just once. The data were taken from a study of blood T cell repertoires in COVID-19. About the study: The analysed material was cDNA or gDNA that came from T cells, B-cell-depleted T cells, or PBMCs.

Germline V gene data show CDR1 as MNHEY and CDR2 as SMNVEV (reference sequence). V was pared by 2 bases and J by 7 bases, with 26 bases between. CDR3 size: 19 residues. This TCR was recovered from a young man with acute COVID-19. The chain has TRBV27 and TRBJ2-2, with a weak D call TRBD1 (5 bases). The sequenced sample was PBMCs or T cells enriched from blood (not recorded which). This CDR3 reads CASSLGFGRVDRKGGELFF. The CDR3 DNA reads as TGTGCCAGCAGTTTAGGGTTCGGCAGGGTGGATCGTAAGGGCGGGGAGCTGTTTTTT.